This T cell receptor beta chain appears in the sequencing data of a study of cytomegalovirus exposure and HLA in healthy donors. The assay was immunoSEQ multiplex PCR, and TCRdb's table has in-frame clones only and misses some. The table shows some 240,000 clones, with more than 75% occurring only once. The germline gives CDR1 LNHDA, CDR2 SQIVND (reference sequence). With 4 bases clipped from V and 2 bases from J, the junction kept 4 bases outside the gene matches. CDR3 length: 15 amino acids. A few counts support this clone. V gene TRBV19 combines with J gene TRBJ1-5; TRBD1 agrees at 8 bases. The source is a woman under 40 in good health and CMV-seropositive. Sample: PBMCs. The CDR3 DNA sequence: TGTGCCAGTAGTAAACAGGGGGGTCGCAATCAGCCCCAGCATTTT. As protein: CASSKQGGRNQPQHF.